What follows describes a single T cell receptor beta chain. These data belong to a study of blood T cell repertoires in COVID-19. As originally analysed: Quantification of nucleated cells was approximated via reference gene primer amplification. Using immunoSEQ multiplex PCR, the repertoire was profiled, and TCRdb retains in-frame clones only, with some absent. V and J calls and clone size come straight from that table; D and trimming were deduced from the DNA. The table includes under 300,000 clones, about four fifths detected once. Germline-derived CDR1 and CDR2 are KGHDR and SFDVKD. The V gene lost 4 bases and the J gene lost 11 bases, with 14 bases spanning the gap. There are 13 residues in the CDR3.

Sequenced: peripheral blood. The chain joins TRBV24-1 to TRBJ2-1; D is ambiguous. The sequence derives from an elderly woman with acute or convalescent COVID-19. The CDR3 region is CATSELDRPQQFF. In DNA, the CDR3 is TGTGCCACCAGTGAGCTAGATAGGCCCCAGCAGTTCTTC.